The next 10 T cell receptor beta chains were all read from a single sample in a study of T cell responses to AZD1222 COVID-19 vaccine. Generated by immunoSEQ multiplex PCR, the TCRdb table keeps only in-frame clones and is missing some. The profile covers 150,000 or so clones, with roughly nine tenths appearing a single time and 3.5% to 4% taken by the ten largest. The sequences come from peripheral blood, collected 28 days after the second AZD1222 dose. Every receptor here comes from an adult who received the AZD1222 COVID-19 vaccine.

The chain links TRBV5-4 to TRBJ2-3; no clear D. V shed 3 bases and J shed 0 bases, with 20 bases lying between them. Looked up from germline, CDR1 is SGHNT and CDR2 is YYREEE (reference sequence). CDR3 size: 18 residues. This chain's CDR3 is CASSSSGGRKTSTDTQYF. The DNA for the CDR3 is TGTGCCAGCAGCTCTTCGGGCGGTCGGAAGACTAGCACAGATACGCAGTATTTT.

The genes are TRBV5-5 and TRBJ1-3, with D perhaps TRBD1 (6 bases). Trimming took 4 bases from V and 0 from J, leaving 14 bases between them. This CDR3 has 16 amino acids. Germline values: CDR1 SGHKS, CDR2 YYEKEE (reference sequence). CDR3 in DNA: TGTGCCAGCAGCCTCCGGGACAACCTCTCTGGAAACACCATATATTTT. Amino acids: CASSLRDNLSGNTIYF. The full variable domain, completed using reference TRBV5-5 and TRBJ1-3, is DAGVTQSPTHLIKTRGQQVTLRCSPISGHKSVSWYQQVLGQGPQFIFQYYEKEERGRGNFPDRFSARQFPNYSSELNVNALLLGDSALYLCASSLRDNLSGNTIYFGEGSWLTVV.

The chain links TRBV21-1 to TRBJ1-2; the table's D call, TRBD1, has no DNA check behind it. TRBV21-1 is a documented pseudogene. The CDR3 contains 16 residues. The CDR3 is CASSKGWAGINYGYTF. DNA for the CDR3: TGTGCCAGCAGCAAAGGGTGGGCAGGGATTAACTATGGCTACACCTTC.

V and J are TRBV20-1 and TRBJ1-2, with D uncertain. The ends were cut back, 6 bases at V and 6 bases at J, with 11 bases in the middle. This CDR3 contains 11 residues. Germline V gives CDR1 DFQATT, CDR2 SNEGSKA (reference sequence). This chain's CDR3 is CSALMWDGYTF. For the CDR3, the DNA is TGCAGTGCCCTAATGTGGGATGGCTACACCTTC.

This chain uses TRBV5-5 with TRBJ2-3; 9 positions match TRBD2. Germline V gives CDR1 SGHKS, CDR2 YYEKEE (reference sequence). V lost 0 bases, J lost 2 bases, and 10 bases stayed unmatched. The CDR3 loop spans 18 amino acids. CDR3 coding DNA: TGTGCCAGCAGCTTGGTATCGACTAGCGGTCTATCCACAGATACGCAGTATTTT. Protein sequence: CASSLVSTSGLSTDTQYF.

The chain employs TRBV7-9 and TRBJ1-2; D might be TRBD1 (6 bases). V was pared by 3 bases and J by 4 bases, with 15 bases between. Germline CDR1 SEHNR, CDR2 FQNEAQ (reference sequence). This CDR3 region has 15 residues. The CDR3 here is CASSLGGGESYGYTF. CDR3 DNA: TGTGCCAGCAGCTTGGGGGGGGGCGAGTCCTATGGCTACACCTTC. Together with reference TRBV7-9 and TRBJ1-2, the CDR3 gives the full variable domain: DTGVSQNPRHKITKRGQNVTFRCDPISEHNRLYWYRQTLGQGPEFLTYFQNEAQLEKSRLLSDRFSAERPKGSFSTLEIQRTEQGDSAMYLCASSLGGGESYGYTFGSGTRLTVV.

The J gene is TRBJ1-5, the V gene TRBV19; 8 bases are shared with TRBD1. The CDR3 contains 16 residues. The germline CDR1 and CDR2 sequences are LNHDA and SQIVND (reference sequence). With V trimmed by 4 bases and J by 3 bases, 8 bases remained unmatched. CDR3 loop: CASSTTGQATNQPQHF. The CDR3 DNA sequence: TGTGCCAGTAGTACGACGGGACAGGCTACCAATCAGCCCCAGCATTTT.

This sequence joins TRBV2 and TRBJ1-4; a weak D match, TRBD1 (6 bases). CDR3 length: 16 amino acids. Germline CDR1 reads SNHLY; CDR2 reads FYNNEI. Trimming removed 1 base at V and 5 bases at J, with 14 bases between. The CDR3 bases are TGTGCCAGCAGTGAAGGTTGGGTACAGGGCAATGAAAAACTGTTTTTT. It encodes CASSEGWVQGNEKLFF. The complete variable domain, with remaining parts taken from reference TRBV2 and TRBJ1-4, reads EPEVTQTPSHQVTQMGQEVILRCVPISNHLYFYWYRQILGQKVEFLVSFYNNEISEKSEIFDDQFSVERPDGSNFTLKIRSTKLEDSAMYFCASSEGWVQGNEKLFFGSGTQLSVL.

Note on this clone: Different DNA sequences within this sample yield the same CDR3. The chain couples TRBV5-1 to TRBJ1-5, with 9 nucleotides matching TRBD1. The V segment lost 3 bases and the J segment 4 bases; nucleotides outside the gene matches: 2. Germline V gene data show CDR1 as SGHRS and CDR2 as YFSETQ. CDR3 length equals 14 residues. The CDR3 loop is CASSSGQGNQPQHF. The CDR3 DNA is TGCGCCAGCAGCTCGGGACAGGGTAATCAGCCCCAGCATTTT.

The J gene is TRBJ2-1, the V gene TRBV19; D is undetermined. The CDR3 has 12 residues. V lost 6 bases and J lost 6, with 9 bases in between. CDR1 LNHDA and CDR2 SQIVND come from the germline V gene (reference sequence). CDR3 region: CASSFRPNEQFF. The CDR3 DNA reads as TGTGCCAGTAGCTTCCGCCCCAATGAGCAGTTCTTC.